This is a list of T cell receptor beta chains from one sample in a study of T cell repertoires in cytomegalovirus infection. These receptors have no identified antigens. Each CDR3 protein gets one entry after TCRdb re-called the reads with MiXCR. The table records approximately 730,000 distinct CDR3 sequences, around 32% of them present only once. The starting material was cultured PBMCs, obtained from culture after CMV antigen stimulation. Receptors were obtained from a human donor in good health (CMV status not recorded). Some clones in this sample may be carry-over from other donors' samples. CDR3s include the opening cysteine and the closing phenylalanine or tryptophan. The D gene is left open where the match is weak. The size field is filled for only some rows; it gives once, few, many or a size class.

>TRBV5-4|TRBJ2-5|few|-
CASSLSVREETQYF
TGTGCCAGCAGCTTGTCGGTACGAGAGGAGACCCAGTACTTC
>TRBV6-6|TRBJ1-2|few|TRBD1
CASSYTGGVRYGYTF
TGTGCCAGCAGTTATACAGGGGGGGTACGCTATGGCTACACCTTC
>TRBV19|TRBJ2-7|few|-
CASSPDSSVAYEQYF
TGTGCCAGTAGTCCAGACTCCAGCGTCGCCTACGAGCAGTACTTC
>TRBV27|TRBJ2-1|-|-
CASSPRRTVNNEQFF
TGTGCCAGCAGTCCCCGTCGTACAGTCAACAATGAGCAGTTCTTC
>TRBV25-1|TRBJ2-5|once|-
CASSEPTLAEETQYF
TGTGCCAGCAGTGAACCAACCCTCGCTGAAGAGACCCAGTACTTC
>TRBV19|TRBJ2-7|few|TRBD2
CASSLTGLAGIYEQYF
TGTGCCAGTAGTCTCACTGGACTAGCGGGGATATACGAGCAGTACTTC
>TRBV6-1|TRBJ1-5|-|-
CASSRELIGSNQPQHF
TGTGCCAGCAGCCGTGAACTCATTGGCAGCAATCAGCCCCAGCATTTT
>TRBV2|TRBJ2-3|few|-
CASSDLWGLTDTQYF
TGTGCCAGCAGTGACTTATGGGGCCTCACAGATACGCAGTATTTT
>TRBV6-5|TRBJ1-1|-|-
CASSSQYLNTEAFF
TGTGCCAGCAGTTCACAGTACCTGAACACTGAAGCTTTCTTT
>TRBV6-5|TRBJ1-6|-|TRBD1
CASSYFMGQNSPLHF
TGTGCCAGCAGTTATTTTATGGGACAGAATTCACCCCTCCACTTT
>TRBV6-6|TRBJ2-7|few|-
CASSTVLYEQYF
TGTGCCAGCAGTACAGTCCTATACGAGCAGTACTTC
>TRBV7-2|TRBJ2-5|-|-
CASSPGLRAQYF
TGTGCCAGCAGCCCGGGACTTCGGGCCCAGTACTTC
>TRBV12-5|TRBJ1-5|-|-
CASGATDQPQHF
TGTGCTAGTGGCGCCACGGATCAGCCCCAGCATTTT
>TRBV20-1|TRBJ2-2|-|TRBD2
CSASGGARTGELFF
TGCAGTGCTAGCGGGGGGGCTCGAACCGGGGAGCTGTTTTTT
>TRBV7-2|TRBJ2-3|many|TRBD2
CASSRPPLAGAAPTDTQYF
TGTGCCAGCAGCAGGCCTCCGCTAGCGGGAGCAGCCCCCACAGATACGCAGTATTTT
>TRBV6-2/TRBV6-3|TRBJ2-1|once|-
CASTDSYNEQFF
TGTGCCAGCACGGACTCCTACAATGAGCAGTTCTTC
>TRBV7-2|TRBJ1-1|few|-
CASAEYTEAFF
TGTGCCAGTGCGGAGTACACTGAAGCTTTCTTT
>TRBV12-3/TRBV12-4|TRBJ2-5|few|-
CASSLWSSETQYF
TGTGCCAGCAGTTTGTGGAGCAGTGAGACCCAGTACTTC
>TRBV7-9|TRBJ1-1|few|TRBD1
CASSLAAGGAENTEAFF
TGTGCCAGCAGCTTAGCTGCAGGGGGCGCGGAAAACACTGAAGCTTTCTTT
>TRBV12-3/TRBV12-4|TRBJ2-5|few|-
CASSPPAKETQYF
TGTGCCAGCAGCCCGCCGGCCAAAGAGACCCAGTACTTC
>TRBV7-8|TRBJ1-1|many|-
CASSETGLNTEAFF
TGTGCCAGCAGCGAAACCGGGTTGAACACTGAAGCTTTCTTT
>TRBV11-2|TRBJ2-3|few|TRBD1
CASRKNRGRSTDTQYF
TGTGCCAGCAGAAAAAACAGGGGCCGAAGCACAGATACGCAGTATTTT
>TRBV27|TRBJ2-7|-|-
CASSLLGLAPYEQYF
TGTGCCAGCAGTTTATTAGGCCTAGCTCCCTACGAGCAGTACTTC
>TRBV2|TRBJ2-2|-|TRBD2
CASSERGLGAGELFF
TGTGCCAGCAGTGAAAGGGGACTAGGAGCCGGGGAGCTGTTTTTT
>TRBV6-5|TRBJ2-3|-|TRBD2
CASSYTSGGSTDTQYF
TGTGCCAGCAGTTATACAAGCGGGGGTTCCACAGATACGCAGTATTTT
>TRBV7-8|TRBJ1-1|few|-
CASSLRIGTQHTEAFF
TGTGCCAGCAGCTTACGGATCGGGACCCAGCATACTGAAGCTTTCTTT
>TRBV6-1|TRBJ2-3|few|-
CASSVWHTDTQYF
TGTGCCAGCAGTGTCTGGCACACAGATACGCAGTATTTT
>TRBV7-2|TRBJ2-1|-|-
CASSTGYGYNEQFF
TGTGCCAGCAGTACAGGGTATGGCTACAATGAGCAGTTCTTC
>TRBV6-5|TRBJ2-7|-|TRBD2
CASSYYGGGVEQYF
TGTGCCAGCAGTTACTACGGGGGGGGGGTCGAGCAGTACTTC
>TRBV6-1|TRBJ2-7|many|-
CASSEARVIANPYEQYF
TGTGCCAGCAGTGAAGCGCGGGTTATAGCGAATCCCTACGAGCAGTACTTC
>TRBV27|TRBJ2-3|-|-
CASSGWGDTQYF
TGTGCCAGCAGTGGATGGGGAGATACGCAGTATTTT
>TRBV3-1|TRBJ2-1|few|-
CASSPKGDFYYNEQFF
TGTGCCAGCAGCCCCAAGGGGGACTTTTACTACAATGAGCAGTTCTTC
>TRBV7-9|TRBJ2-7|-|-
CASSLAKTYEQYF
TGTGCCAGCAGCTTGGCGAAAACCTACGAGCAGTACTTC
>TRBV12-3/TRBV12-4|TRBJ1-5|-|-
CASSSTVGRGPQHF
TGTGCCAGCAGCTCGACCGTAGGACGCGGGCCCCAGCATTTT
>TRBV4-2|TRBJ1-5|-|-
CASSQDQGDQPQHF
TGTGCCAGCAGCCAAGATCAAGGCGATCAGCCCCAGCATTTT
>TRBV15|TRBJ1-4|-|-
CATSGTREKLFF
TGTGCCACCAGCGGAACAAGGGAAAAACTGTTTTTT
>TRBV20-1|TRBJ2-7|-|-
CSARDNRGAGEQYF
TGCAGTGCTAGAGATAATCGGGGGGCAGGCGAGCAGTACTTC
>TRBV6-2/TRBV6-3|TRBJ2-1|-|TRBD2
CASSYTPGTSGSHNEQFF
TGTGCCAGCAGTTACACCCCGGGGACTAGCGGGAGTCACAATGAGCAGTTCTTC